One and the same sample provided the 24 T cell receptor beta chains below, sequenced in a study of blood T cell repertoires in COVID-19. The assay was immunoSEQ multiplex PCR, and TCRdb's table has in-frame clones only and misses some. The sample includes some 130,000 clones, 86% of them seen just once. Sample: PBMCs or T cells enriched from blood (not recorded which). These receptor sequences come from a woman in her fifties or sixties who had recovered from COVID-19.

J is TRBJ2-7 and V is TRBV7-2; the match to TRBD1 covers 7 bases. Germline loops: CDR1 SGHTA, CDR2 FQGNSA. This CDR3 spans 14 amino acids. Trimming at V came to 1 base and at J to 5 bases, leaving 5 bases not matched to a gene. The CDR3 loop is CASSLERGRNEQYF. The CDR3 nucleotides are TGTGCCAGCAGCTTAGAAAGGGGGCGGAACGAGCAGTACTTC.

The DNA of the CDR3 is TGTGCCAGTAGTATAGATCCTGGGGCCAGGGCTCAGCCCCAGCATTTT. Translating it yields CASSIDPGARAQPQHF. This rearrangement joins TRBV19 to TRBJ1-5; a weak D match, TRBD1 (5 bases). This CDR3 is built from 16 residues. Germline V gene lookup returns CDR1 LNHDA and CDR2 SQIVND (reference sequence). V shed 0 bases and J shed 6 bases, with 15 bases lying between them.

This rearrangement joins TRBV6-2 or TRBV6-3 to TRBJ1-1; tentatively, D is TRBD1 (5 bases). Trimming cost V 5 bases and J 4 bases, with 17 bases left between them. The CDR3 length is 15 residues. Germline V gene sequence: CDR1 MNHEY, CDR2 SVGEGT. The CDR3 protein is CASSRPQGGGTEAFF. CDR3 sequence (DNA): TGTGCCAGCAGTCGGCCCCAGGGAGGAGGCACTGAAGCTTTCTTT.

This sequence joins TRBV27 and TRBJ2-4; TRBD1 aligns across 9 bases. Trimming at V came to 5 bases and at J to 9 bases, leaving 5 bases not matched to a gene. The CDR3 has 13 amino acids. From germline, CDR1 is MNHEY and CDR2 SMNVEV (reference sequence). The CDR3 region is CASSLLGQGIQYF. The CDR3 nucleotides are TGTGCCAGCAGTCTACTGGGACAGGGCATTCAGTACTTC.

This rearrangement joins TRBV6-5 to TRBJ2-1; unclear D gene. With 7 bases removed from V and 3 bases from J, the gap between germline ends came to 16 bases. Germline-derived CDR1 and CDR2 are MNHEY and SVGAGI. The CDR3 runs to 15 residues. The CDR3 DNA follows: TGTGCCAGCATTAAGACCTCGAGAGGCTACAATGAGCAGTTCTTC. As protein: CASIKTSRGYNEQFF.

This chain uses TRBV3-1 (or the pseudogene TRBV3-2) with TRBJ2-7; 11 bases are shared with TRBD1. The CDR3 consists of 16 residues. CDR1 and CDR2 from the germline V gene are LGHDT and YNNKEL (reference sequence). The trim removed 2 bases at V and 5 bases at J, leaving 8 bases unmatched. The DNA of the CDR3 is TGTGCCAGCAGCCAACGGACAGGGGGCGAATTCCACGAGCAGTACTTC. Amino acid sequence: CASSQRTGGEFHEQYF.

The chain recombines TRBV7-3 with TRBJ1-6; possible D gene TRBD1, 6 bases. The germline V and J ends were trimmed by 5 bases and 7 bases, with 15 bases remaining between them. This CDR3 has 15 amino acids. CDR1 and CDR2 from the germline V gene are SGHTA and FQGTGA. CDR3 sequence: CASSPQGSMNSPLHF. The CDR3 DNA reads TGTGCCAGCAGCCCACAGGGTTCTATGAATTCACCCCTCCACTTT.

The chain links TRBV4-1 to TRBJ1-3, with unresolved D. Trimming removed 0 bases from V and 0 bases from J, with 6 bases in between. The CDR3 totals 15 residues. Germline-derived CDR1 and CDR2 are MGHRA and YSYEKL. The CDR3, as DNA: TGCGCCAGCAGCCAAGACAGGTACTCTGGAAACACCATATATTTT. It encodes CASSQDRYSGNTIYF.

The chain is built from TRBV13 and TRBJ2-5; TRBD2 aligns across 8 bases. The CDR3 consists of 15 residues. The ends lost 2 bases at V and 2 bases at J; junction bases unmatched: 4. CDR1 PRHDT and CDR2 FYEKMQ come from the germline V gene (reference sequence). The CDR3 reads CASSLLASGQETQYF. CDR3 bases: TGTGCCAGCAGCTTATTGGCTAGCGGGCAAGAGACCCAGTACTTC.

The chain combines TRBV5-6 with TRBJ1-5, with 7 bases identical to TRBD1. The J segment lost 2 bases and the V segment lost 4 bases, leaving 3 bases of the junction unmatched. Per the germline V gene, CDR1 is SGHDT and CDR2 is YYEEEE. The CDR3 has 14 residues. The CDR3 DNA sequence: TGTGCCAGCAGCCACGGGACAGGCAATCAGCCCCAGCATTTT. This encodes CASSHGTGNQPQHF.

The chain recombines TRBV4-2 with TRBJ2-7; D gene ambiguous. The CDR3 extends over 15 amino acids. With 2 bases removed from V and 1 base from J, the gap between germline ends came to 12 bases. The germline V gene encodes CDR1 LGHNA and CDR2 YNFKEQ. CDR3 DNA sequence: TGTGCCAGCAGCCAACCCTCTTACCTATCCTACGAGCAGTACTTC. This encodes CASSQPSYLSYEQYF.

The chain links TRBV7-2 to TRBJ2-2, with TRBD1 as a possible D gene (5 bases). CDR1 and CDR2 (germline): SGHTA, FQGNSA. The germline V and J ends were trimmed by 4 bases and 2 bases, with 11 bases remaining between them. The CDR3 loop spans 15 amino acids. The CDR3: CASSSWGGNTGELFF. The DNA of the CDR3 is TGTGCCAGCAGCTCATGGGGCGGAAACACCGGGGAGCTGTTTTTT.

V usage is TRBV7-3 and J usage is TRBJ2-3, with TRBD2 matching over 14 bases. CDR1 is SGHTA, CDR2 FQGTGA, per germline. The V segment lost 5 bases and the J segment 2 bases; nucleotides outside the gene matches: 3. There are 16 residues in the CDR3. This CDR3 reads CASSAGLAGVTDTQYF. In DNA form, the CDR3 reads TGTGCCAGCAGCGCGGGACTAGCGGGGGTCACAGATACGCAGTATTTT.

This sequence joins TRBV2 and TRBJ1-5; D is perhaps TRBD1 (6 bases). The CDR3 consists of 14 residues. Trimming took 7 bases from V and 7 from J, leaving 17 bases between them. Germline V gene sequence: CDR1 SNHLY, CDR2 FYNNEI. The CDR3 DNA reads TGTGCCAGCAAGCGAGTCGGGGGGCAACAGCCCCAGCATTTT. It specifies CASKRVGGQQPQHF.

The rearrangement joins TRBV7-6 to TRBJ2-2; the match to TRBD1 covers 7 bases. The CDR3 spans 15 residues. J gave up 4 bases and V 9 bases, and 11 bases lay outside the gene matches. CDR1 SGHVS and CDR2 FNYEAQ come from the germline V gene. The chain's CDR3 is CASTTRQGATGELFF. Written as DNA, the CDR3 is TGTGCCAGTACAACCAGACAGGGAGCCACCGGGGAGCTGTTTTTT.

As concerns this clone: Within the sample, other DNA sequences also encode this same CDR3. The V gene is TRBV5-1, the J gene TRBJ1-4; D call uncertain. Germline CDR1 SGHRS, CDR2 YFSETQ. V was cut by 0 bases and J by 0 bases, with 6 bases left in between. The CDR3 is made up of 15 amino acids. CDR3 sequence (DNA): TGCGCCAGCAGCTTGGGTGGAGCAACTAATGAAAAACTGTTTTTT. It specifies CASSLGGATNEKLFF.

V usage is TRBV9 and J usage is TRBJ1-1, with D perhaps TRBD1 (6 bases). The CDR3 loop spans 15 amino acids. The V end lost 5 bases, the J end lost 5 bases, and 19 bases lay between the germline ends. Germline loops: CDR1 SGDLS, CDR2 YYNGEE. CDR3 region: CASSPGGLGQTEAFF. The CDR3, as DNA: TGTGCCAGCAGTCCGGGGGGGCTGGGCCAAACTGAAGCTTTCTTT. Supplemented by reference TRBV9 and TRBJ1-1, the full variable domain reads DSGVTQTPKHLITATGQRVTLRCSPRSGDLSVYWYQQSLDQGLQFLIQYYNGEERAKGNILERFSAQQFPDLHSELNLSSLELGDSALYFCASSPGGLGQTEAFFGQGTRLTVV.

The chain uses TRBV7-2 and TRBJ2-2, with D hard to call. Trimming removed 0 bases from V and 4 bases from J, with 9 bases in between. Germline assignment: CDR1 SGHTA and CDR2 FQGNSA. The CDR3 consists of 15 residues. The CDR3: CASSLAPTSTGELFF. The CDR3 nucleotides read TGTGCCAGCAGCTTAGCCCCAACAAGCACCGGGGAGCTGTTTTTT.

V usage is TRBV6-5 and J usage is TRBJ2-7; 9 bases map to TRBD1. CDR3 length equals 13 residues. Germline V gene sequence: CDR1 MNHEY, CDR2 SVGAGI. J was trimmed by 9 bases and V by 8 bases; bases with no gene match: 11. The CDR3 coding sequence is TGTGCCAGCCAGCCGGGACAGGGTATTCGGCAGTACTTC. This encodes CASQPGQGIRQYF.

The rearrangement links TRBV7-8 to TRBJ2-2; 9 nucleotides line up with TRBD2. CDR3 size: 19 residues. With V trimmed by 0 bases and J by 5 bases, 13 bases remained unmatched. The germline V gene has CDR1 SGHVS and CDR2 FQNEAQ. This CDR3 reads CASSLALGRGGPGTGELFF. The CDR3 DNA is TGTGCCAGCAGCTTAGCGCTCGGGCGGGGGGGCCCAGGGACCGGGGAGCTGTTTTTT.

This clone turned up a few times. Here the CDR3 reads CASSSDRNTGELFF. Written as DNA, the CDR3 is TGCGCCAGCAGCTCGGACAGAAACACCGGGGAGCTGTTTTTT. The rearrangement uses TRBV5-1 and TRBJ2-2, with D maybe TRBD1 (6 bases). CDR3 length equals 14 residues. The V and J ends lost 3 bases and 2 bases respectively, with 8 bases between them. Germline loops: CDR1 SGHRS, CDR2 YFSETQ. Complete variable domain (other parts from reference TRBV5-1 and TRBJ2-2): KAGVTQTPRYLIKTRGQQVTLSCSPISGHRSVSWYQQTPGQGLQFLFEYFSETQRNKGNFPGRFSGRQFSNSRSEMNVSTLELGDSALYLCASSSDRNTGELFFGEGSRLTVL.

The chain recombines TRBV11-2 with TRBJ1-1, with 10 bases aligning to TRBD1. V was clipped by 5 bases and J by 3 bases; unmatched bases: 6. Germline loops: CDR1 SGHAT, CDR2 FQNNGV. This CDR3 region has 15 residues. The CDR3 DNA reads TGTGCCAGCAGCCGACGGACAGGGGGTCACACTGAAGCTTTCTTT. Translation: CASSRRTGGHTEAFF.

DNA for the CDR3: TGTGCCAGCAGCTTAGTTCTAGCGGGGGGGCATGAGCAGTTCTTC. Protein: CASSLVLAGGHEQFF. The chain is built from TRBV7-9 and TRBJ2-1; 12 positions agree with TRBD2. The J segment lost 8 bases and the V segment lost 1 base, leaving 3 bases of the junction unmatched. Germline V gene sequence: CDR1 SEHNR, CDR2 FQNEAQ (reference sequence). This CDR3 is built from 15 residues. Combining the CDR3 with reference TRBV7-9 and TRBJ2-1 gives the whole variable domain DTGVSQNPRHKITKRGQNVTFRCDPISEHNRLYWYRQTLGQGPEFLTYFQNEAQLEKSRLLSDRFSAERPKGSFSTLEIQRTEQGDSAMYLCASSLVLAGGHEQFFGPGTRLTVL.

J is TRBJ2-3 and V is TRBV7-9; D ambiguous. The CDR3 runs 14 residues. Trimming shortened V by 2 bases and J by 0 bases, and 6 bases separated the two germline ends. Germline CDR1 is SEHNR and CDR2 is FQNEAQ (reference sequence). The CDR3 coding sequence is TGTGCCAGCAGCTTAATGCGGAGCACAGATACGCAGTATTTT. Translated, it gives CASSLMRSTDTQYF. Based on the CDR3 plus reference TRBV7-9 and TRBJ2-3, the full variable domain is DTGVSQNPRHKITKRGQNVTFRCDPISEHNRLYWYRQTLGQGPEFLTYFQNEAQLEKSRLLSDRFSAERPKGSFSTLEIQRTEQGDSAMYLCASSLMRSTDTQYFGPGTRLTVL.